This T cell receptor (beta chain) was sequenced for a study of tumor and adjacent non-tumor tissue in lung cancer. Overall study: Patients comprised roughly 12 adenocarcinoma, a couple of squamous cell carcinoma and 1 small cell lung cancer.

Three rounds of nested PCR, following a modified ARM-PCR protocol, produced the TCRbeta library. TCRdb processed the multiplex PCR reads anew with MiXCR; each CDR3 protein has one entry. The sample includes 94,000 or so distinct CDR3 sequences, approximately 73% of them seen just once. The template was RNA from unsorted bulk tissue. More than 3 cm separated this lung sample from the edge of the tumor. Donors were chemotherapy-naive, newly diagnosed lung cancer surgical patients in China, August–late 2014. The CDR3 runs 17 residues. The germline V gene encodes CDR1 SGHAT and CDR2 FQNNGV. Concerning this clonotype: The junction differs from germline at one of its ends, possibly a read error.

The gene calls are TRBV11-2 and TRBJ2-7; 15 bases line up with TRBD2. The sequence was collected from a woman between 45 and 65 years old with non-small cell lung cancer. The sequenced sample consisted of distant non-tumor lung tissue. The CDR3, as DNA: TGTGTCAGCAGCTCCCGGACTAGCGGGAGGGCATTGTGTGAGCAGTACTTC. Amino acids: CVSSSRTSGRALCEQYF.